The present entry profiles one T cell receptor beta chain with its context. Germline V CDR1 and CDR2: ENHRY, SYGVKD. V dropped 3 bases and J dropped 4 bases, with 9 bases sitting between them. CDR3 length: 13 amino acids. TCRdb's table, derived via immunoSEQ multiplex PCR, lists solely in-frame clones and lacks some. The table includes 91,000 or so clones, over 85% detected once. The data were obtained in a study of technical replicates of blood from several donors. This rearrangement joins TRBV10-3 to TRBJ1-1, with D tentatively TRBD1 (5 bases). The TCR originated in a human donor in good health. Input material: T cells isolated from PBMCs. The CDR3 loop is CAISEQDTTEAFF. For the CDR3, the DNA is TGTGCCATCAGTGAACAGGACACCACTGAAGCTTTCTTT.